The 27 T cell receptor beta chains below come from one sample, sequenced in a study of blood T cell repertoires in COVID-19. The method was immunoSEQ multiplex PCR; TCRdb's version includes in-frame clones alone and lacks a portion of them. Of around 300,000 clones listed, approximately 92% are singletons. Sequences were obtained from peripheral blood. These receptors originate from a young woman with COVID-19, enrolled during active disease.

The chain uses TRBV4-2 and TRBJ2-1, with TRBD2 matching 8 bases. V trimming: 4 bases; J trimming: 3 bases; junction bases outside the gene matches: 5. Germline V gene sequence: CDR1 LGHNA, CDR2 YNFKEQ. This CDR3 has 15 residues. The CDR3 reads CASSPSGLVYNEQFF. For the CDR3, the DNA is TGTGCCAGCAGCCCCTCGGGACTAGTCTACAATGAGCAGTTCTTC.

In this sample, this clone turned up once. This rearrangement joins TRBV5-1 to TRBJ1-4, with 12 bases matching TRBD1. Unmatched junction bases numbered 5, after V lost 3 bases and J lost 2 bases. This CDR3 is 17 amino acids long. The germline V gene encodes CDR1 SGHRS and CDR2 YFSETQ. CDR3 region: CASSYGTGGHTNEKLFF. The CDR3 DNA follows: TGCGCCAGCAGCTACGGGACAGGGGGCCATACTAATGAAAAACTGTTTTTT.

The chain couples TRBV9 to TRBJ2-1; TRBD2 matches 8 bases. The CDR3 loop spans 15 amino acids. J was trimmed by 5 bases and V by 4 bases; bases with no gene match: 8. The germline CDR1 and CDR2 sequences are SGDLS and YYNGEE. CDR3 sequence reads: CASSPTSGVHNEQFF. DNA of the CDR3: TGTGCCAGCAGCCCTACTAGCGGAGTTCACAATGAGCAGTTCTTC. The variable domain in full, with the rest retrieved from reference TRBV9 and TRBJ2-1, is DSGVTQTPKHLITATGQRVTLRCSPRSGDLSVYWYQQSLDQGLQFLIQYYNGEERAKGNILERFSAQQFPDLHSELNLSSLELGDSALYFCASSPTSGVHNEQFFGPGTRLTVL.

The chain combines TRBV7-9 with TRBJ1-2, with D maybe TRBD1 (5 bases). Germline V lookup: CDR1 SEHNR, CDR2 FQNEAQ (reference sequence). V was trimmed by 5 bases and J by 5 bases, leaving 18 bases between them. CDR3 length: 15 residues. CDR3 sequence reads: CASSLGAGTEYGYTF. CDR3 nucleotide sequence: TGTGCCAGCAGCCTAGGGGCGGGGACTGAATATGGCTACACCTTC.

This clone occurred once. The chain's CDR3 is CASNPQGQSYGYTF. In DNA form, the CDR3 reads TGTGCCAGCAACCCCCAGGGACAGAGCTATGGCTACACCTTC. This chain links TRBV9 with TRBJ1-2, with 7 bases matching TRBD1. Germline V gene sequence: CDR1 SGDLS, CDR2 YYNGEE. V lost 6 bases and J lost 4; bases outside the gene matches: 9. There are 14 residues in the CDR3.

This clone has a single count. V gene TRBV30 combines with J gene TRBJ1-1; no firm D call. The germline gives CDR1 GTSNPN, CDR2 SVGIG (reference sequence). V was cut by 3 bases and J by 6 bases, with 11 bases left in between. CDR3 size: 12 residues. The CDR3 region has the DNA TGTGCCTGGAGGTGGGAGGCCCCTGAAGCTTTCTTT. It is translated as CAWRWEAPEAFF.

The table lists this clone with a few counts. The chain's CDR3 is CASSPNPGWAAYGYTF. Here the CDR3 DNA reads TGTGCCAGCAGCCCCAATCCGGGATGGGCCGCCTATGGCTACACCTTC. The chain couples TRBV7-9 to TRBJ1-2; D uncertain. Germline V lookup: CDR1 SEHNR, CDR2 FQNEAQ (reference sequence). The CDR3 is 16 residues long. V gave up 5 bases and J gave up 4 bases, with 20 bases separating them.

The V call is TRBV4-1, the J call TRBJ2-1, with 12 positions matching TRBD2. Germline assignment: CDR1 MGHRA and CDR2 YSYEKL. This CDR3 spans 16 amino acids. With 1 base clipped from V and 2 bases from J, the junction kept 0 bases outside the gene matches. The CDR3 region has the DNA TGCGCCAGCAGCCAAGGACTAGCGGGAGCCTACAATGAGCAGTTCTTC. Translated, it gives CASSQGLAGAYNEQFF.

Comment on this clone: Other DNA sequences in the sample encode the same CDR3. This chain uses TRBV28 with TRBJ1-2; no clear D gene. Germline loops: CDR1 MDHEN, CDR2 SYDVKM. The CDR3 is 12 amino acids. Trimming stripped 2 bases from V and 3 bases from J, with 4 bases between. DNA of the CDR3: TGTGCCAGCAGTTTACGAGACTATGGCTACACCTTC. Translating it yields CASSLRDYGYTF.

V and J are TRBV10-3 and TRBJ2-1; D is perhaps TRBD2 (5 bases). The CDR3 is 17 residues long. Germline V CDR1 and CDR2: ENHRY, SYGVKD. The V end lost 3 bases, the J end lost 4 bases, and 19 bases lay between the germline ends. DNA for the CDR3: TGTGCCATCAGTGATGATTTCGGGAAGGGCATTTACAATGAGCAGTTCTTC. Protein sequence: CAISDDFGKGIYNEQFF.

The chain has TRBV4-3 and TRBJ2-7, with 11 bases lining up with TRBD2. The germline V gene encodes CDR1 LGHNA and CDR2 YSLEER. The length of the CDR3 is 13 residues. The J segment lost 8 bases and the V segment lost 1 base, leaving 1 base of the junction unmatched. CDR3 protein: CASSQGLAGKQYF. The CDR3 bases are TGCGCCAGCAGCCAAGGACTAGCGGGAAAGCAGTACTTC.

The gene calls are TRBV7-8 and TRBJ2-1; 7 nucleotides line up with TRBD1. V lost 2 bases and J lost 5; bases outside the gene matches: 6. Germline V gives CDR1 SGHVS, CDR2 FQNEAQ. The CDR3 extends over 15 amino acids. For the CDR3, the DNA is TGTGCCAGCAGCTTACCCACGGACAGGAACAATGAGCAGTTCTTC. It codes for CASSLPTDRNNEQFF.

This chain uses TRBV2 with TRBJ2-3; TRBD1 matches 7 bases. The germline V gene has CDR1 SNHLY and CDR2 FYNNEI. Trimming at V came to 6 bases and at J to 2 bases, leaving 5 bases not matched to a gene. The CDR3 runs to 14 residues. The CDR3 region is CASRDREVTDTQYF. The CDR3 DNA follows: TGTGCCAGCAGAGACAGGGAAGTCACAGATACGCAGTATTTT.

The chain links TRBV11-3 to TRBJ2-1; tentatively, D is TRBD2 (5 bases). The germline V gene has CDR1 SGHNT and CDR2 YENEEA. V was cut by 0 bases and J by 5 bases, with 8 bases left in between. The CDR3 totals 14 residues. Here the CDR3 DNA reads TGTGCCAGCAGCTTAGACCTAGCCGACAATGAGCAGTTCTTC. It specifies CASSLDLADNEQFF.

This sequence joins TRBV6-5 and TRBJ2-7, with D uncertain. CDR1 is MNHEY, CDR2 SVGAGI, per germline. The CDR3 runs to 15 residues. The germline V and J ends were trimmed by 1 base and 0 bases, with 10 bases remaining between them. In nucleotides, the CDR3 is TGTGCCAGCAGTTACTTCGGTAGTCTCTCCTACGAGCAGTACTTC. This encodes CASSYFGSLSYEQYF.

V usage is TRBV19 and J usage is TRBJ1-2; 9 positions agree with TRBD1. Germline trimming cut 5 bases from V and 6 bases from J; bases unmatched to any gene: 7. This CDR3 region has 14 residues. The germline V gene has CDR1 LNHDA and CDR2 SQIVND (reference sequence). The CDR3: CASSRDREGDGYTF. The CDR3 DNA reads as TGTGCCAGTAGTCGGGACAGGGAGGGCGATGGCTACACCTTC.

CDR3 DNA sequence: TGTGCCAGCTCCCCAAGGAGGGAAGTGAACACTGAAGCTTTCTTT. Translation: CASSPRREVNTEAFF. This chain joins TRBV18 and TRBJ1-1; D is undetermined. The CDR3 runs 15 residues. Germline values: CDR1 KGHSH, CDR2 LQKENI. Trimming took 6 bases from V and 0 from J, leaving 14 bases between them.

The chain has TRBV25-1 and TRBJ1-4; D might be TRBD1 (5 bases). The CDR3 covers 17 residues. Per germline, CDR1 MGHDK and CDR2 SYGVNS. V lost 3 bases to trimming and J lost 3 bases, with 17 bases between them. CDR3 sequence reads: CASSDPYSGEANEKLFF. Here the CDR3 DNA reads TGTGCCAGCAGTGACCCATACTCGGGGGAGGCTAATGAAAAACTGTTTTTT. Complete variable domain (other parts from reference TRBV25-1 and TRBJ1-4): EADIYQTPRYLVIGTGKKITLECSQTMGHDKMYWYQQDPGMELHLIHYSYGVNSTEKGDLSSESTVSRIRTEHFPLTLESARPSHTSQYLCASSDPYSGEANEKLFFGSGTQLSVL.

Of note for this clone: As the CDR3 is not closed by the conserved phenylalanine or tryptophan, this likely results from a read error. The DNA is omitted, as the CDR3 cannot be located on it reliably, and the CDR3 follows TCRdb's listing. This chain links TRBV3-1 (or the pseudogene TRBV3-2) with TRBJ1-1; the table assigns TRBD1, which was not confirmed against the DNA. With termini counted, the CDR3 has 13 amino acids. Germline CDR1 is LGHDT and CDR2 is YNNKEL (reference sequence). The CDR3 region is CASSQAVGMGADL.

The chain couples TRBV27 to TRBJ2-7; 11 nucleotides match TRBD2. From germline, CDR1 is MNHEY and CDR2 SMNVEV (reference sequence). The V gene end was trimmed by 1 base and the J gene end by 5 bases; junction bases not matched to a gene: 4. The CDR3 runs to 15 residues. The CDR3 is CASSLYSGRANEQYF. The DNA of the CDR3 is TGTGCCAGCAGTTTATATAGCGGGAGGGCGAACGAGCAGTACTTC.

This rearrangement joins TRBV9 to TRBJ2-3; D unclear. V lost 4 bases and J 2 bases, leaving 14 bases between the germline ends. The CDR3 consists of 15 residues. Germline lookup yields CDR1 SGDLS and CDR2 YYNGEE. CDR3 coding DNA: TGTGCCAGCAGCCGTAGCTACCGTCCCACAGATACGCAGTATTTT. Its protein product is CASSRSYRPTDTQYF.

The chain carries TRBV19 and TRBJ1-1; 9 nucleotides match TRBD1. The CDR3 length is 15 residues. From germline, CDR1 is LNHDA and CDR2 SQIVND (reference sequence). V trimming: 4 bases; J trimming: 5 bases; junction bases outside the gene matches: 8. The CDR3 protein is CASSTPRQGGTEAFF. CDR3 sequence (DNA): TGTGCCAGTAGTACCCCAAGACAGGGGGGGACTGAAGCTTTCTTT.

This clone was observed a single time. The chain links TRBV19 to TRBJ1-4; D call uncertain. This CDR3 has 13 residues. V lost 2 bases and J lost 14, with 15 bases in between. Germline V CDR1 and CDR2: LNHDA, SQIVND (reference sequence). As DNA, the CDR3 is TGTGCCAGTAGTATATCGCCGGAGCCGTTGCTGTTTTTT. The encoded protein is CASSISPEPLLFF.

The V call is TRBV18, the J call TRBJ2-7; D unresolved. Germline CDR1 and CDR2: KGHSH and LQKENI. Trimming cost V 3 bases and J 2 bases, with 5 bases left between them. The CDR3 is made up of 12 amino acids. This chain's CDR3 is CASSPSPYEQYF. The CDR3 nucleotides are TGTGCCAGCTCACCCTCCCCCTACGAGCAGTACTTC.

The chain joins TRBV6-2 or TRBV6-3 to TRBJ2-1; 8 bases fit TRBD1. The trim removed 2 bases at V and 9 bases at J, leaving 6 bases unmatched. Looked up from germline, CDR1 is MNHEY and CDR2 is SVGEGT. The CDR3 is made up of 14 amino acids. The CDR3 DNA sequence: TGTGCCAGCAGTTACCGGGACAGGCAGCGTGAGCAGTTCTTC. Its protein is CASSYRDRQREQFF.

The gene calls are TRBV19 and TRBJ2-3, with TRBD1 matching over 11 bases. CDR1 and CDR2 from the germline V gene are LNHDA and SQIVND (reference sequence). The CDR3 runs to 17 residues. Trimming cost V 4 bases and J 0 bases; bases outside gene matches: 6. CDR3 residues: CASSKHGQGASTDTQYF. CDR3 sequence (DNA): TGTGCCAGTAGTAAACACGGACAGGGGGCTAGCACAGATACGCAGTATTTT.

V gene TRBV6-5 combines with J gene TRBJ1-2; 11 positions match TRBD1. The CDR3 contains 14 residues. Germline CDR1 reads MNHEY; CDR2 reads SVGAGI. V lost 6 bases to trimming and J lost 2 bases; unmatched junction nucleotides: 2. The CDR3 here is CASRGQGANYGYTF. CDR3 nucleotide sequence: TGTGCCAGCAGAGGACAGGGGGCAAACTATGGCTACACCTTC.